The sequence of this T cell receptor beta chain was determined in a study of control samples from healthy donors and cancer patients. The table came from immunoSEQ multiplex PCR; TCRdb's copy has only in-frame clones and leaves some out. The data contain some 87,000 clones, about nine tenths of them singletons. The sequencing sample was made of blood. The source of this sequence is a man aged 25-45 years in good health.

The CDR3 loop reads CASSVGDALRRTNEKLFF. The CDR3 DNA follows: TGTGCCAGCAGCGTAGGTGACGCTCTCCGGCGAACTAATGAAAAACTGTTTTTT. The J gene is TRBJ1-4, the V gene TRBV9; D gene uncertain. Germline lookup yields CDR1 SGDLS and CDR2 YYNGEE. Deletions cut 0 bases from V and 1 base from J, with 16 bases between. The CDR3 loop spans 18 amino acids.